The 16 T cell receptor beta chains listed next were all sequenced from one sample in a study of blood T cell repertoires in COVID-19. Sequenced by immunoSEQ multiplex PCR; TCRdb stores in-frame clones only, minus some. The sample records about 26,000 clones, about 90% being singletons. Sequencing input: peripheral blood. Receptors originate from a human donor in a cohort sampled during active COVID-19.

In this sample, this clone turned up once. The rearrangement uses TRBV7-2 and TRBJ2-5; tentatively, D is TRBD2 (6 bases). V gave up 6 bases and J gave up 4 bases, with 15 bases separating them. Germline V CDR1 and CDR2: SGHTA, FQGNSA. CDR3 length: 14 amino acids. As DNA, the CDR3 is TGTGCCAGCAGTCCGCGGAGGGTTGGAGAGACCCAGTACTTC. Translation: CASSPRRVGETQYF.

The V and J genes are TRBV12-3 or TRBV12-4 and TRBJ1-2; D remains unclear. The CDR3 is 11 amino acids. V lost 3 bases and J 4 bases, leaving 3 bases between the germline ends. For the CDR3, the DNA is TGTGCCAGCAGTTTCGGCTATGGCTACACCTTC. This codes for CASSFGYGYTF.

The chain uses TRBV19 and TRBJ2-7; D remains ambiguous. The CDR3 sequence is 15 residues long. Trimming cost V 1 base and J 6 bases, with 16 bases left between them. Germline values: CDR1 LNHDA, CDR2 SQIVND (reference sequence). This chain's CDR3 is CASSIGDTQTAEQYF. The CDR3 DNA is TGTGCCAGTAGTATAGGTGACACCCAAACGGCCGAGCAGTACTTC.

In DNA, the CDR3 is TGTGCCAGCAGAGGCGAAAAGGGGGTCCCTGGGGCCAACGTCCTGACTTTC. It is translated as CASRGEKGVPGANVLTF. The genes are TRBV28 and TRBJ2-6, with D possibly TRBD1 on 6 matching bases. The CDR3 extends over 17 amino acids. The germline V and J ends were trimmed by 6 bases and 2 bases, with 17 bases remaining between them. The germline CDR1 and CDR2 sequences are MDHEN and SYDVKM.

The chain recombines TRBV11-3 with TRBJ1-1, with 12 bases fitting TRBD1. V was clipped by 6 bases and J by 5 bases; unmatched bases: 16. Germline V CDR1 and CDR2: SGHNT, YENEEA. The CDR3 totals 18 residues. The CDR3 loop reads CASRPSRPRDRGQTEAFF. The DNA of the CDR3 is TGTGCCAGCAGACCTTCGAGACCTCGGGACAGGGGGCAAACTGAAGCTTTCTTT. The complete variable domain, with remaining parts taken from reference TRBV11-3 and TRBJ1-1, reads EAGVVQSPRYKIIEKKQPVAFWCNPISGHNTLYWYLQNLGQGPELLIRYENEEAVDDSQLPKDRFSAERLKGVDSTLKIQPAELGDSAVYLCASRPSRPRDRGQTEAFFGQGTRLTVV.

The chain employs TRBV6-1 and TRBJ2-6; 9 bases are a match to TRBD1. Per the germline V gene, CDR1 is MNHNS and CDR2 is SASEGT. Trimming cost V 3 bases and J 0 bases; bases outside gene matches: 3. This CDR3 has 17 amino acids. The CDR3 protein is CASSETGGGSGANVLTF. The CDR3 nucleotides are TGTGCCAGCAGTGAGACAGGGGGGGGCTCTGGGGCCAACGTCCTGACTTTC.

The CDR3: CASSLEGGANEKLFF. CDR3 nucleotides: TGTGCCAGCAGCTTGGAAGGGGGGGCTAATGAAAAACTGTTTTTT. The chain joins TRBV5-5 to TRBJ1-4, with D maybe TRBD1 (6 bases). The CDR3 extends over 15 amino acids. V was cut by 0 bases and J by 3 bases, with 9 bases left in between. Germline V gene sequence: CDR1 SGHKS, CDR2 YYEKEE (reference sequence).

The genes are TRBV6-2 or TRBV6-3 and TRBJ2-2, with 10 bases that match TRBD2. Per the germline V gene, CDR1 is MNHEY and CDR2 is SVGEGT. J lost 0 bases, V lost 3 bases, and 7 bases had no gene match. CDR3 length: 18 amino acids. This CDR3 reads CASSYSSTSGANTGELFF. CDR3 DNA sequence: TGTGCCAGCAGTTATTCATCTACTAGCGGGGCGAACACCGGGGAGCTGTTTTTT.

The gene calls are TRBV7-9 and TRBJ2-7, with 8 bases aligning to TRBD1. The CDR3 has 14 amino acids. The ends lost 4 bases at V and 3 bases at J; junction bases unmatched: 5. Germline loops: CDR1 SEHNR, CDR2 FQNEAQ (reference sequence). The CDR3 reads CASSSNTGGYEQYF. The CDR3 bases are TGTGCCAGCAGCTCAAACACAGGGGGCTACGAGCAGTACTTC.

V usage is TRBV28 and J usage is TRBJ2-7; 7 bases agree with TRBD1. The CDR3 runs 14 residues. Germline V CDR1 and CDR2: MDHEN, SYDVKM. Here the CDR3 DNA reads TGTGCGTCAACTAGGGACAGACGCTCCTACGAGCAGTACTTC. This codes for CASTRDRRSYEQYF.

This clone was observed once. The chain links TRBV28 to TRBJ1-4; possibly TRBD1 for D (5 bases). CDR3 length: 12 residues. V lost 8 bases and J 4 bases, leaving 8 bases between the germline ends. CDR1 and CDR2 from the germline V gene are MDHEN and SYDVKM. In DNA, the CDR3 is TGTGCCAGCGGGGCCCTTAATGAAAAACTGTTTTTT. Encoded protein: CASGALNEKLFF.

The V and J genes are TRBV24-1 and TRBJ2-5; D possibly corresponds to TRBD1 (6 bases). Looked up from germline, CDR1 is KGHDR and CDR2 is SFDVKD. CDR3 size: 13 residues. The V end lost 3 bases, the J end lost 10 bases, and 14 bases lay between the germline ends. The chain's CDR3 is CATSDLSTGIQYF. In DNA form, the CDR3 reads TGTGCCACCAGTGATCTATCGACAGGTATCCAGTACTTC.

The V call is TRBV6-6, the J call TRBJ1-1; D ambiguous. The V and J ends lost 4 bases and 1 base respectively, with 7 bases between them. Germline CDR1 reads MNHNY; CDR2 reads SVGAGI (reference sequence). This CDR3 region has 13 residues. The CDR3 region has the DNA TGTGCCAGCAGTTTGTCAGGGAACACTGAAGCTTTCTTT. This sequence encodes CASSLSGNTEAFF.

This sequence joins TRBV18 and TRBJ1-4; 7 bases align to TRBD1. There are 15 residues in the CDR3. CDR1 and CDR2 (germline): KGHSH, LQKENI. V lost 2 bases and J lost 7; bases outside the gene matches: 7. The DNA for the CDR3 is TGTGCCAGCTCACCAAATAGGGGGCGTAGTGAAAAACTGTTTTTT. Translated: CASSPNRGRSEKLFF.

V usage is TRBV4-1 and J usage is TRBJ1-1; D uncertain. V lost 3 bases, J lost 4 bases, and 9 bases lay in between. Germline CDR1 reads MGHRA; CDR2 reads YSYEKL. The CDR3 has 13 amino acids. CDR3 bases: TGCGCCAGCAGCCATCAAGTAGTCACTGAAGCTTTCTTT. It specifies CASSHQVVTEAFF.

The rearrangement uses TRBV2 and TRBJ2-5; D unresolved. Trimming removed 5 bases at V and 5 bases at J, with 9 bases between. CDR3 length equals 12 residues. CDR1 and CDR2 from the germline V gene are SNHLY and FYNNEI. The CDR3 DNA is TGTGCCAGCAGTCTAGGAACGGAGACCCAGTACTTC. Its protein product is CASSLGTETQYF.